One TCR beta chain is described in this entry. Its antigen is unknown. The data originate from a study of shared clonotypes between healthy human individuals. Looking at the study overall: The plates for each donor numbered three CD4 naive, three CD4 memory, two CD8 naive and one CD8 memory.

The germline gives CDR1 SEHNR, CDR2 FQNEAQ (reference sequence). This CDR3 contains 15 residues. The V end lost 5 bases, the J end lost 5 bases, and 18 bases lay between the germline ends. Study-level findings and limits: An anticipated effect of sequencing depth on clonotype sharing among donors was recognized. Memory subsets had estimated richness that was generally smaller than that of naive subsets.

Over several immunoSEQ plates, each subset's genomic DNA was distributed in even portions. Repertoires were generated with immunoSEQ multiplex PCR, while TCRdb's copy carries only in-frame clones and drops some. The table records around 1,100,000 clones, approximately 80% of them present only once. This sequence was found in a man between 18 and 35 years old in good health. Some clones in this sample may be carry-over from other donors' samples. The sequenced sample was memory CD4+ T cells from PBMCs. Subset in this sample: CD45RA-negative fraction. This chain uses TRBV7-9 with TRBJ1-2, with D perhaps TRBD1 (5 bases). The CDR3 protein is CASSQDNGGLYGYTF. CDR3 bases: TGTGCCAGCAGCCAAGACAACGGGGGACTGTATGGCTACACCTTC.